Listed below are T cell receptor beta chains from one sample, sequenced in a study of T cells in Graves' hyperthyroidism and ophthalmopathy. Via MiXCR, TCRdb re-called the multiplex PCR reads, giving one row per CDR3 protein. The table includes about 380,000 distinct CDR3 sequences, over 11% detected once. The sample taken for sequencing was blood. These TCRs come from a woman aged 55-69 years with Graves' hyperthyroidism. Each CDR3 is given with its conserved first and last residue. The order of the fields is V gene, J gene, clone size, D gene, CDR3 protein, CDR3 DNA. The D gene is left open where the match is weak. For some rows the clone size is stated as once, few or many, or as a class when expanded; others skip it.

v_call: TRBV7-9; j_call: TRBJ1-2; clone_size: NA; d_call: NA; cdr3_aa: CASSSPGAAGSYTF; cdr3_nt: TGTGCCAGCAGCTCACCCGGGGCGGCTGGTTCGTACACCTTC
v_call: TRBV3-1; j_call: TRBJ2-3; clone_size: NA; d_call: TRBD1; cdr3_aa: CASSPSGTGVKDTQYF; cdr3_nt: TGTGCCAGCAGCCCGTCCGGGACAGGGGTGAAAGATACGCAGTATTTT
v_call: TRBV11-2; j_call: TRBJ1-1; clone_size: many; d_call: NA; cdr3_aa: CASRQDRRVTEAFF; cdr3_nt: TGTGCCAGCAGACAGGATCGTAGGGTCACTGAAGCTTTCTTT
v_call: TRBV4-1; j_call: TRBJ1-1; clone_size: few; d_call: NA; cdr3_aa: CASSHIVHRDLGTEAFF; cdr3_nt: TGCGCCAGCAGCCATATAGTCCACAGGGACCTGGGCACTGAAGCTTTCTTT
v_call: TRBV2; j_call: TRBJ2-7; clone_size: NA; d_call: TRBD2; cdr3_aa: CTSNRLAGGSEQYF; cdr3_nt: TGTACCAGCAATCGACTAGCGGGAGGGTCTGAGCAGTACTTC
v_call: TRBV2; j_call: TRBJ2-1; clone_size: many; d_call: NA; cdr3_aa: CASRASEQFF; cdr3_nt: TGTGCCAGCAGGGCTTCGGAGCAGTTCTTC
v_call: TRBV5-6; j_call: TRBJ2-7; clone_size: many; d_call: TRBD1; cdr3_aa: CASSSGQPYEQYF; cdr3_nt: TGTGCCAGCAGCTCGGGACAGCCCTACGAGCAGTACTTC
v_call: TRBV10-1; j_call: TRBJ2-2; clone_size: NA; d_call: TRBD1; cdr3_aa: CASSEEGQGASTGELFF; cdr3_nt: TGCGCCAGCAGTGAGGAGGGACAGGGGGCGAGCACCGGGGAGCTGTTTTTT
v_call: TRBV30; j_call: TRBJ1-2; clone_size: many; d_call: NA; cdr3_aa: CAWSVTSGYTF; cdr3_nt: TGTGCCTGGAGTGTAACGTCTGGCTACACCTTC
v_call: TRBV19; j_call: TRBJ1-3; clone_size: few; d_call: NA; cdr3_aa: CASSMVYARGSGNTIYF; cdr3_nt: TGTGCCAGTAGTATGGTGTACGCGAGGGGAAGTGGAAACACCATATATTTT
v_call: TRBV28; j_call: TRBJ2-1; clone_size: many; d_call: NA; cdr3_aa: CASSLWTGPYNEQFF; cdr3_nt: TGTGCCAGCAGTTTATGGACAGGTCCCTACAATGAGCAGTTCTTC
v_call: TRBV18; j_call: TRBJ2-3; clone_size: NA; d_call: TRBD2; cdr3_aa: CASSPRGGGSGTDTQYF; cdr3_nt: TGTGCCAGCTCACCTCGGGGAGGCGGGAGTGGCACAGATACGCAGTATTTT
v_call: TRBV11-3; j_call: TRBJ2-1; clone_size: many; d_call: NA; cdr3_aa: CASSLVTGYNEQFF; cdr3_nt: TGTGCCAGCAGCTTAGTTACAGGGTACAATGAGCAGTTCTTC
v_call: TRBV9; j_call: TRBJ2-5; clone_size: few; d_call: TRBD2; cdr3_aa: CASSAGTSTAETQYF; cdr3_nt: TGTGCCAGCAGCGCCGGGACTAGCACCGCAGAGACCCAGTACTTC
v_call: TRBV7-9; j_call: TRBJ2-1; clone_size: few; d_call: NA; cdr3_aa: CASSSVRGSGLYNEQFF; cdr3_nt: TGTGCCAGCAGCTCCGTCCGTGGTAGCGGCCTTTACAATGAGCAGTTCTTC
v_call: TRBV10-3; j_call: TRBJ1-5; clone_size: few; d_call: NA; cdr3_aa: CAISNTNQPQHF; cdr3_nt: TGTGCCATCAGCAACACCAATCAGCCCCAGCATTTT
v_call: TRBV7-2; j_call: TRBJ2-1; clone_size: many; d_call: TRBD1; cdr3_aa: CASSSTSGQGFSYNEQFF; cdr3_nt: TGTGCCAGCAGCTCGACCTCGGGACAGGGGTTCTCCTACAATGAGCAGTTCTTC
v_call: TRBV7-9; j_call: TRBJ1-6; clone_size: few; d_call: TRBD1; cdr3_aa: CASSSPGQGESPLHF; cdr3_nt: TGTGCCAGCAGCTCACCGGGACAGGGTGAATCACCCCTCCACTTT
v_call: TRBV28; j_call: TRBJ2-3; clone_size: many; d_call: NA; cdr3_aa: CASSFISKPTDTQYF; cdr3_nt: TGTGCCAGCAGTTTCATCAGCAAGCCCACAGATACGCAGTATTTT
v_call: TRBV20-1; j_call: TRBJ1-1; clone_size: many; d_call: NA; cdr3_aa: CSARVSDITAEAFF; cdr3_nt: TGCAGTGCTAGAGTTTCCGACATCACGGCTGAAGCTTTCTTT
v_call: TRBV12-3/TRBV12-4; j_call: TRBJ1-2; clone_size: many; d_call: NA; cdr3_aa: CASSTGIGLGYTF; cdr3_nt: TGTGCCAGCAGTACAGGGATAGGACTCGGCTACACCTTC
v_call: TRBV11-2; j_call: TRBJ2-1; clone_size: many; d_call: NA; cdr3_aa: CASSLGTVSYNEQFF; cdr3_nt: TGTGCCAGCAGCTTAGGGACCGTCTCCTACAATGAGCAGTTCTTC
v_call: TRBV3-1; j_call: TRBJ1-3; clone_size: NA; d_call: NA; cdr3_aa: CASSQDGRGWGNTIYF; cdr3_nt: TGTGCCAGCAGCCAAGATGGGAGAGGTTGGGGAAACACCATATATTTT
v_call: TRBV7-2; j_call: TRBJ2-7; clone_size: many; d_call: TRBD1; cdr3_aa: CASSLVYTGGSYEQYF; cdr3_nt: TGTGCCAGCAGCTTGGTTTACACAGGGGGCAGCTACGAGCAGTACTTC
v_call: TRBV20-1; j_call: TRBJ2-3; clone_size: many; d_call: NA; cdr3_aa: CSARDPLGADTQYF; cdr3_nt: TGCAGTGCTAGAGATCCTTTGGGGGCAGATACGCAGTATTTT
v_call: TRBV11-1; j_call: TRBJ2-5; clone_size: NA; d_call: TRBD1; cdr3_aa: CASSPPGQKETQYF; cdr3_nt: TGTGCCAGCAGCCCACCGGGACAGAAGGAGACCCAGTACTTC
v_call: TRBV2; j_call: TRBJ2-7; clone_size: many; d_call: TRBD2; cdr3_aa: CASTYTGLAVSSYEQYF; cdr3_nt: TGTGCCAGCACATATACCGGACTAGCGGTAAGCTCCTACGAGCAGTACTTC
v_call: TRBV30; j_call: TRBJ1-2; clone_size: many; d_call: NA; cdr3_aa: CAWRGHGYGYTF; cdr3_nt: TGTGCCTGGAGGGGACACGGCTATGGCTACACCTTC
v_call: TRBV7-2; j_call: TRBJ2-1; clone_size: few; d_call: NA; cdr3_aa: CASSLDASYNEQFF; cdr3_nt: TGTGCCAGCAGCTTGGACGCCAGCTACAATGAGCAGTTCTTC
v_call: TRBV19; j_call: TRBJ2-7; clone_size: NA; d_call: NA; cdr3_aa: CASSADGRGYEQYF; cdr3_nt: TGTGCCAGTAGTGCGGATGGTAGGGGATACGAGCAGTACTTC
v_call: TRBV6-1; j_call: TRBJ2-1; clone_size: few; d_call: TRBD1; cdr3_aa: CASSEAAGTVAYNEQFF; cdr3_nt: TGTGCCAGCAGTGAGGCGGCCGGGACAGTAGCCTACAATGAGCAGTTCTTC
v_call: TRBV5-1; j_call: TRBJ2-5; clone_size: many; d_call: NA; cdr3_aa: CASSGHLPKTQYF; cdr3_nt: TGCGCCAGCAGCGGGCACCTCCCGAAGACCCAGTACTTC
v_call: TRBV9; j_call: TRBJ1-2; clone_size: few; d_call: NA; cdr3_aa: CASSPSPRTDGYTF; cdr3_nt: TGTGCCAGCAGCCCCAGTCCGAGGACAGATGGCTACACCTTC
v_call: TRBV3-1; j_call: TRBJ2-7; clone_size: NA; d_call: NA; cdr3_aa: CASSQLSGYSYEQYF; cdr3_nt: TGTGCCAGCAGCCAACTCAGCGGGTACTCCTACGAGCAGTACTTC
v_call: TRBV12-3/TRBV12-4; j_call: TRBJ1-1; clone_size: NA; d_call: TRBD1; cdr3_aa: CASRRRQGPEAFF; cdr3_nt: TGTGCCAGCAGGAGGAGACAGGGTCCTGAAGCTTTCTTT